Listed here is a single TCR beta chain. The sample belongs to a study of regulatory T cells in long-lasting Graves disease. According to the study, TCR beta libraries were built with iRepertoire HTBI primers and CDR3-region Arm-PCR. TCRdb redid the calling of the multiplex PCR reads with MiXCR, one entry per CDR3 protein. The sample consists of a few hundred thousand distinct CDR3 sequences, roughly 13% of them appearing once. As to time point: newly diagnosed GD, antithyroid drugs for less than 3 months. The TCR library was made from RNA that had been extracted from PBMCs in TRIzol. American Thyroid Association guidelines defined Graves' disease diagnosis. This CDR3 is built from 14 residues. The germline CDR1 and CDR2 sequences are KGHSH and LQKENI. Between the trimmed V and J ends, which lost 9 bases and 2 bases, there was a span of 16 bases. The same specimen was also included in a second study, on T cells in Graves' hyperthyroidism and ophthalmopathy. That investigation notes: In the first-round RT-PCR of the TCR CDR3, the HTBI primer set was used. Median prediction lead before ophthalmopathy onset was 5.5 to 7 months with the model.

V and J are TRBV18 and TRBJ2-5, with TRBD2 as a possible D gene (6 bases). The source was peripheral blood mononuclear cells (PBMCs), collected at new diagnosis, from a patient treated with antithyroid drugs. This TCR came from a man aged 30 to 39 with Graves disease. CDR3 DNA sequence: TGTGCCAGTTCCTTGGCGGGGAAGCAAGAGACCCAGTACTTC. Protein: CASSLAGKQETQYF. Using reference TRBV18 and TRBJ2-5 for the parts outside the CDR3, the full variable domain is NAGVMQNPRHLVRRRGQEARLRCSPMKGHSHVYWYRQLPEEGLKFMVYLQKENIIDESGMPKERFSAEFPKEGPSILRIQQVVRGDSAAYFCASSLAGKQETQYFGPGTRLLVL.